These T cell receptor beta chains were read from a single sample in a study of T cells in tuberculosis. Sequencing used immunoSEQ multiplex PCR; TCRdb keeps in-frame clones, though not all of them. The sample gives tens of thousands of clones, approximately 90% of which show up once; about 2% is in the top ten. Sequenced sample: PBMCs. The origin of the receptors is a donor aged 5-35 years with latent tuberculosis or without tuberculosis infection. The CDR3 runs from the conserved cysteine through the conserved F or W. Each record gives: V gene, D gene, J gene, clone size, CDR3 protein. D genes are given only for firm matches. Rows give clone size only sometimes, using once, few, many, or a class for an expanded clone.

TRBV5-6	-	TRBJ2-1	-	CASSLGTPGGEQFF
TRBV5-1	TRBD1	TRBJ2-7	-	CASSSIGGTSYEQYF
TRBV7-2	-	TRBJ1-2	-	CASSSVIRGLDYGYTF
TRBV6-1	-	TRBJ1-4	-	CASSVDSFPATNEKLFF
TRBV6-5	TRBD1	TRBJ2-1	-	CASHSGGTGGNEQFF
TRBV19	TRBD1	TRBJ2-7	-	CASSIALGTGDYEQYF
TRBV28	-	TRBJ2-2	once	CASSVHRVNTGELFF
TRBV5-1	-	TRBJ2-1	-	CASSIGDGDYNEQFF
TRBV5-1	-	TRBJ1-2	-	CASSLGGGRYGYTF
TRBV7-2	TRBD1	TRBJ1-1	-	CASSIDRGREAFF
TRBV6-5	-	TRBJ2-5	-	CASSGLTETQYF
TRBV7-2	TRBD2	TRBJ2-1	-	CASSLGGRADRYEQFF
TRBV7-2	TRBD2	TRBJ2-2	-	CASSSPVGGGEELFF
TRBV28	TRBD1	TRBJ1-2	-	CASRDSFMINYGYTF
TRBV7-3	TRBD2	TRBJ2-5	once	CASSLILAGGQETQYF
TRBV23-1	TRBD1	TRBJ2-7	-	CASKNPGGFSYEQYF
TRBV28	-	TRBJ1-4	-	CASSLMRFREKLFF
TRBV5-1	-	TRBJ1-2	-	CASSLQGGGGYTF
TRBV5-4	TRBD1	TRBJ1-2	-	CASSLRDRGSPNYGYTF
TRBV29-1	-	TRBJ2-4	-	CSVGVDTQENIQYF
TRBV30	TRBD1	TRBJ1-1	-	CAWSAGRTGFTEAFF
TRBV30	TRBD2	TRBJ2-1	few	CAWASGGVGNEQFF
TRBV15	TRBD2	TRBJ2-7	-	CATSRERGASYEQYF
TRBV4-3	-	TRBJ2-7	-	CASSRETGLEQYF
TRBV6-5	TRBD1	TRBJ1-6	once	CASAWTGTFNSPLHF
TRBV9	TRBD1	TRBJ1-2	-	CASSVLGTGGHGYTF
TRBV15	-	TRBJ1-3	once	CATSRIPPRGNTIYF
TRBV11-2	TRBD1	TRBJ1-5	-	CATPRGVVDRGYQPQHF
TRBV5-6	-	TRBJ2-1	-	CASSVDRPIPQDEQFF
TRBV15	-	TRBJ1-2	-	CATSRDQGGYTF
TRBV27	TRBD1	TRBJ1-2	-	CASSFSRQGIIYGYTF
TRBV5-6	TRBD2	TRBJ2-7	-	CASSAGTSKQYF
TRBV5-6	TRBD2	TRBJ2-5	-	CASKNPAGGSGTQYF
TRBV19	-	TRBJ2-2	-	CASSIVAGSGGELFF
TRBV5-1	-	TRBJ2-1	-	CASSFLGGNYNEQFF
TRBV6-1	-	TRBJ2-7	-	CASSRNLDYEQYF
TRBV19	TRBD2	TRBJ2-3	-	CASRVAGRADTQYF
TRBV19	-	TRBJ1-3	-	CASRTAGNTIYF
TRBV5-4	TRBD1	TRBJ1-2	once	CASSLKGAHYGYTF
TRBV5-6	-	TRBJ1-1	-	CASSPPEGTTTVFF
TRBV5-6	TRBD1	TRBJ1-6	-	CASSFRTTGGTYNSPLHF
TRBV6-9	-	TRBJ1-2	-	CASRGGAHGYTF
TRBV13	TRBD2	TRBJ2-4	-	CASSFGGLAENIQYF
TRBV4-2	-	TRBJ2-2	-	CASSQVLRRSGELFF
TRBV6-5	-	TRBJ2-7	-	CASSYSERMEEQYF
TRBV4-3	TRBD1	TRBJ1-5	once	CASSQGGTGGQPQHF
TRBV7-2	-	TRBJ2-2	-	CASSLFARAGELFF
TRBV14	-	TRBJ2-3	-	CASTTSGTDTQYF
TRBV19	-	TRBJ1-2	-	CASSIQQRSNYGYTF
TRBV28	-	TRBJ2-5	once	CASSLRRETQYF
TRBV2	TRBD2	TRBJ2-5	-	CASSDSIAGDQETQYF
TRBV14	-	TRBJ1-6	-	CASSQLLLKNSPLHF
TRBV28	-	TRBJ1-3	-	CASSSPPGSSGNTIYF
TRBV27	-	TRBJ2-2	-	CASSLGQDTGELFF